This T cell receptor beta chain emerged from a study of vaccination effects on CD4 cells after COVID-19. Study-wide background: ViraFEST assay sequencing came after antigen-specific CD4+ T cells were expanded with viral peptide pools. A median of 72 days separated the second dose and sampling.

J gave up 0 bases and V 2 bases, and 8 bases lay outside the gene matches. This CDR3 region has 19 residues. Germline values: CDR1 SNHLY, CDR2 FYNNEI. Of note for this clone: The antigen remains unidentified.

Isolation of CD4+ T cells took place after approximately 10 days of culture. Either the mRNA-1273 or the BNT162b2 vaccine was given to participants as two doses. No vaccinee had earlier SARS-CoV-2 infection, and nucleocapsid antibodies were negative. Cultures had half their medium replaced with IL-2 medium on days 3 and 7. Data came from immunoSEQ multiplex PCR; TCRdb stores just in-frame clones and leaves some out. The sample contains about 45,000 clones, 55% to 85% of which appear only once. V is TRBV2 and J is TRBJ2-6; 9 bases are shared with TRBD1. The sample consisted of CD4+ T cells from PBMCs cultured without peptide, taken after COVID-19 vaccination. The receptor comes from a human donor who received a COVID-19 vaccine. CDR3 in amino acids: CASSERLGTGLSGANVLTF. CDR3 DNA: TGTGCCAGCAGTGAAAGACTCGGGACAGGGCTCTCTGGGGCCAACGTCCTGACTTTC.